This T cell receptor beta chain came from a study of T cell responses to AZD1222 COVID-19 vaccine. At the level of the study: Combined were second doses at about 4 or about 12 weeks.

This clone was seen many times. What it recognizes is unknown. Study results and limitations: There were mostly white British donors and more females than males, and clonal diversity was possibly underestimated. Recipients of two AZD1222 doses showed rising Spike-specific TCR breadth and depth.

The repertoire was sequenced with immunoSEQ multiplex PCR; TCRdb's copy has only in-frame clones and lacks some. The sample shows 150,000 to 200,000 clones, around 90% of them seen only once. CDR3 size: 13 residues. The junction had 14 bases not matched to a gene; V was cut back by 8 bases and J by 13 bases. Germline V gene sequence: CDR1 SEHNR, CDR2 FQNEAQ (reference sequence). Source: peripheral blood, taken on day 0 of AZD1222 vaccination. This rearrangement joins TRBV7-9 to TRBJ2-1; 7 nucleotides match TRBD2. This clonotype was sampled from an adult in good health. CDR3 region: CASASQGGSEQFF. The CDR3 DNA follows: TGTGCCAGCGCGTCTCAAGGCGGGAGCGAACAGTTCTTC.